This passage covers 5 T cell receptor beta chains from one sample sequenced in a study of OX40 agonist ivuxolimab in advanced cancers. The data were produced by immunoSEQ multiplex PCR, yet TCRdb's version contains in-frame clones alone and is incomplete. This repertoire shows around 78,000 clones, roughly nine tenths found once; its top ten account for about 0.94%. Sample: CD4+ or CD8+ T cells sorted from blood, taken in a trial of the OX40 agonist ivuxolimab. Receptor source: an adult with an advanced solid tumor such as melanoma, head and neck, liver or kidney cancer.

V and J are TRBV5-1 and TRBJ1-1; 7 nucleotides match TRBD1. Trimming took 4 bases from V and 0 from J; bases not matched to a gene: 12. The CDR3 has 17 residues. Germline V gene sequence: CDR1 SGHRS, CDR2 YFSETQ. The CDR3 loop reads CASSRASQGVMNTEAFF. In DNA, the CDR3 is TGCGCCAGCAGCCGGGCTAGCCAGGGGGTTATGAACACTGAAGCTTTCTTT.

The CDR3 loop is CSVEDRGNSPLHF. DNA of the CDR3: TGCAGCGTTGAAGATAGGGGTAATTCACCCCTCCACTTT. The chain links TRBV29-1 to TRBJ1-6; a possible D gene is TRBD1 (5 bases). In germline, CDR1 is SQVTM, CDR2 ANQGSEA. This CDR3 has 13 residues. Trimming removed 0 bases from V and 6 bases from J, with 6 bases in between.

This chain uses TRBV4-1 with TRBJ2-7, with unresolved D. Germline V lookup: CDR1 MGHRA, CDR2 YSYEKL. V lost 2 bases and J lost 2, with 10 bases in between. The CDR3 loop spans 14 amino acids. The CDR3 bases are TGCGCCAGCAGCCAACAGGAAGGGCCCTACGAGCAGTACTTC. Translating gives CASSQQEGPYEQYF.

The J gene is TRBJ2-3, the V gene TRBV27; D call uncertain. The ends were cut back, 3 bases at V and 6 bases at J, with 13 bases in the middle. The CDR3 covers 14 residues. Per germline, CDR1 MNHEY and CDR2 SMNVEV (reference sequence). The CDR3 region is CASSLSASLDTQYF. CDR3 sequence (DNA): TGTGCCAGCAGTTTGTCCGCGTCTTTGGATACGCAGTATTTT.

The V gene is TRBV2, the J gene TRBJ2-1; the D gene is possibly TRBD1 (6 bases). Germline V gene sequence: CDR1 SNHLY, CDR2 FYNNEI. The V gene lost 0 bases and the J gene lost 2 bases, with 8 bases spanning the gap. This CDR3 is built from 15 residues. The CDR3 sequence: CASSEAWTAYNEQFF. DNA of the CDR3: TGTGCCAGCAGTGAAGCGTGGACAGCCTACAATGAGCAGTTCTTC.